Below are 24 T cell receptor beta chains sequenced from a single sample in a study of T cell changes during pregnancy in multiple sclerosis. Libraries were prepared by immunoSEQ multiplex PCR; TCRdb keeps only in-frame clonotypes and omits some of them. The sample records some 83,000 clones, about nine tenths being singletons. Here the sequenced sample was PBMCs, taken in the first trimester of pregnancy. These TCRs come from a female donor in good health, serving as a control in a pregnancy study. Some clones in this sample may be carry-over from other donors' samples.

The V gene is TRBV7-2, the J gene TRBJ1-5; D unresolved. This CDR3 spans 15 amino acids. Trimming cost V 3 bases and J 0 bases, with 9 bases left between them. The germline CDR1 and CDR2 sequences are SGHTA and FQGNSA. The DNA for the CDR3 is TGTGCCAGCAGCTTGTCACAGTTTAGCAATCAGCCCCAGCATTTT. Translation: CASSLSQFSNQPQHF.

The gene calls are TRBV4-3 and TRBJ2-1; D not certain. The V gene's germline CDR1 is LGHNA and CDR2 YSLEER. CDR3 size: 15 residues. Trimming left V 1 base short and J 2 bases short, with 9 bases between. The CDR3 spells CASSQVESAYNEQFF. CDR3 DNA sequence: TGCGCCAGCAGCCAAGTCGAATCAGCCTACAATGAGCAGTTCTTC.

The J gene is TRBJ2-2, the V gene TRBV7-3; TRBD1 is a possible D gene (6 bases). CDR1 and CDR2 from the germline V gene are SGHTA and FQGTGA. Trimming took off 5 bases at V and 5 bases at J, with 12 bases between the two ends. This CDR3 region has 14 residues. The CDR3 is CASSRMGATGELFF. The CDR3 nucleotides are TGTGCCAGCAGCCGCATGGGGGCTACCGGGGAGCTGTTTTTT.

V is TRBV7-9 and J is TRBJ1-1; 9 bases map to TRBD1. Germline-derived CDR1 and CDR2 are SEHNR and FQNEAQ (reference sequence). The junction had 4 bases not matched to a gene; V was cut back by 4 bases and J by 10 bases. The CDR3 covers 12 residues. The CDR3 bases are TGTGCCAGCAGCTCGGACAGGGGAGCAGCTTTCTTT. Its translation is CASSSDRGAAFF.

The chain is built from TRBV19 and TRBJ2-1; weak D call: TRBD2 (6 bases). Germline V CDR1 and CDR2: LNHDA, SQIVND (reference sequence). The V end was cut by 7 bases, the J end by 2 bases, with 9 bases between. The CDR3 contains 13 residues. CDR3 residues: CASKRTTYNEQFF. DNA for the CDR3: TGTGCCAGTAAAAGGACTACCTACAATGAGCAGTTCTTC.

The chain links TRBV11-2 to TRBJ2-2, with D possibly TRBD2 on 5 matching bases. Germline CDR1 and CDR2: SGHAT and FQNNGV. The CDR3 is made up of 15 amino acids. The germline V and J ends were trimmed by 2 bases and 2 bases, with 9 bases remaining between them. The CDR3 here is CASSLRRVNTGELFF. The CDR3 DNA reads as TGTGCCAGCAGCTTACGGCGGGTTAACACCGGGGAGCTGTTTTTT.

The chain is built from TRBV6-6 and TRBJ2-5, with 8 bases matching TRBD2. The V segment lost 7 bases and the J segment 5 bases; nucleotides outside the gene matches: 9. Germline CDR1 and CDR2: MNHNY and SVGAGI (reference sequence). CDR3 size: 14 residues. This CDR3 reads CASIHAGGQETQYF. As DNA, the CDR3 is TGTGCCAGCATCCATGCGGGAGGCCAGGAGACCCAGTACTTC.

This chain links TRBV6-5 with TRBJ1-1; tentative D call: TRBD1 (6 bases). Germline CDR1 reads MNHEY; CDR2 reads SVGAGI. This CDR3 contains 13 residues. V was shortened by 5 bases and J by 13 bases, with 20 bases between the two germline ends. This CDR3 is CASSLEGRGLSFF. The CDR3 nucleotides are TGTGCCAGCAGTCTAGAGGGTAGGGGGTTGAGTTTCTTT.

The chain couples TRBV7-9 to TRBJ1-1; the D gene is possibly TRBD1 (6 bases). With 4 bases removed from V and 1 base from J, the gap between germline ends came to 19 bases. The CDR3 spans 17 residues. Looked up from germline, CDR1 is SEHNR and CDR2 is FQNEAQ (reference sequence). The CDR3 is CASSSTGTRSGNTEAFF. The CDR3 DNA is TGTGCCAGCAGCTCGACCGGGACAAGAAGCGGGAACACTGAAGCTTTCTTT.

V gene TRBV5-6 combines with J gene TRBJ2-5; D possibly corresponds to TRBD2 (5 bases). Deletions cut 3 bases from V and 0 bases from J, with 15 bases between. Per the germline V gene, CDR1 is SGHDT and CDR2 is YYEEEE. The CDR3 sequence is 16 residues long. Written as DNA, the CDR3 is TGTGCCAGCAGCTCCCGTAGCGAGAAGTACCAAGAGACCCAGTACTTC. Translation gives CASSSRSEKYQETQYF.

V and J are TRBV19 and TRBJ1-1; 8 bases align to TRBD1. V lost 8 bases to trimming and J lost 0 bases; unmatched junction nucleotides: 2. Looked up from germline, CDR1 is LNHDA and CDR2 is SQIVND (reference sequence). CDR3 size: 13 residues. CDR3 region: CASDRGVNTEAFF. CDR3 DNA: TGTGCCAGTGACAGGGGCGTGAACACTGAAGCTTTCTTT. Complete variable domain (other parts from reference TRBV19 and TRBJ1-1): DGGITQSPKYLFRKEGQNVTLSCEQNLNHDAMYWYRQDPGQGLRLIYYSQIVNDFQKGDIAEGYSVSREKKESFPLTVTSAQKNPTAFYLCASDRGVNTEAFFGQGTRLTVV.

The genes are TRBV4-3 and TRBJ1-3; D remains ambiguous. Germline CDR1 is LGHNA and CDR2 is YSLEER. The CDR3 extends over 16 amino acids. Deletions cut 2 bases from V and 0 bases from J, with 11 bases between. CDR3 in amino acids: CASSQHSGYSGNTIYF. The CDR3 bases are TGCGCCAGCAGCCAACACTCAGGTTACTCTGGAAACACCATATATTTT.

The gene calls are TRBV19 and TRBJ2-7; TRBD1 aligns across 8 bases. CDR1 LNHDA and CDR2 SQIVND come from the germline V gene (reference sequence). J was trimmed by 2 bases and V by 5 bases; bases with no gene match: 5. This CDR3 region has 14 residues. CDR3 nucleotide sequence: TGTGCCAGTAGTTACCGGGACAGGACCTACGAGCAGTACTTC. Protein sequence: CASSYRDRTYEQYF.

This chain links TRBV9 with TRBJ1-3; no clear D gene. V lost 6 bases, J lost 0 bases, and 7 bases lay in between. Germline V gene data show CDR1 as SGDLS and CDR2 as YYNGEE. The CDR3 is made up of 13 amino acids. The CDR3 sequence is CASTGDSGNTIYF. CDR3 nucleotide sequence: TGTGCCAGCACCGGGGACTCTGGAAACACCATATATTTT.

The genes are TRBV7-9 and TRBJ2-1; 10 bases fit TRBD2. Germline V gene lookup returns CDR1 SEHNR and CDR2 FQNEAQ (reference sequence). This CDR3 spans 15 amino acids. V was pared by 1 base and J by 6 bases, with 3 bases of the junction left unmatched. The CDR3 coding sequence is TGTGCCAGCAGCTTAGTTCTAGCGGGGGTCAATGAGCAGTTCTTC. Its protein product is CASSLVLAGVNEQFF.

The CDR3 region is CASRFADETQYF. For the CDR3, the DNA is TGTGCCAGCAGATTTGCGGATGAGACCCAGTACTTC. The rearrangement uses TRBV5-6 and TRBJ2-5; D remains unclear. The CDR3 spans 12 residues. Between the trimmed V and J ends, which lost 5 bases and 5 bases, there was a span of 10 bases. CDR1 SGHDT and CDR2 YYEEEE come from the germline V gene.

The table lists this clone with a count of one. The chain employs TRBV29-1 and TRBJ1-2, with D hard to call. This CDR3 has 13 amino acids. Germline-derived CDR1 and CDR2 are SQVTM and ANQGSEA. The V gene lost 8 bases and the J gene lost 8 bases, with 21 bases spanning the gap. CDR3 loop: CSPEVPDHCGYTF. DNA of the CDR3: TGCAGCCCTGAGGTCCCAGATCATTGCGGCTACACCTTC.

The table lists this clone with a count of one. The chain employs TRBV2 and TRBJ2-7, with TRBD1 matching 8 bases. This CDR3 has 18 residues. The junction had 16 bases not matched to a gene; V was cut back by 6 bases and J by 0 bases. Per germline, CDR1 SNHLY and CDR2 FYNNEI. CDR3 in DNA: TGTGCCAGCAGAGACATACGACAGGGGTTAGTTTACTCCTACGAGCAGTACTTC. Translating it yields CASRDIRQGLVYSYEQYF.

The chain joins TRBV9 to TRBJ2-3; 10 bases map to TRBD2. Per germline, CDR1 SGDLS and CDR2 YYNGEE. Germline trimming cut 0 bases from V and 5 bases from J; bases unmatched to any gene: 6. CDR3 length equals 16 residues. The CDR3 DNA sequence: TGTGCCAGCAGCGTAGGACTAGCGGGTGTTCAAGATACGCAGTATTTT. It is translated as CASSVGLAGVQDTQYF. The full variable domain, its missing parts supplied by reference TRBV9 and TRBJ2-3, is DSGVTQTPKHLITATGQRVTLRCSPRSGDLSVYWYQQSLDQGLQFLIQYYNGEERAKGNILERFSAQQFPDLHSELNLSSLELGDSALYFCASSVGLAGVQDTQYFGPGTRLTVL.

This sequence joins TRBV7-9 and TRBJ1-2; D remains ambiguous. Trimming shortened V by 0 bases and J by 4 bases, and 24 bases separated the two germline ends. Looked up from germline, CDR1 is SEHNR and CDR2 is FQNEAQ (reference sequence). This CDR3 comprises 19 residues. This CDR3 reads CASSLALFKALGPIYGYTF. The CDR3 nucleotides read TGTGCCAGCAGCTTAGCGCTTTTTAAAGCGCTTGGTCCAATCTATGGCTACACCTTC.

The rearrangement links TRBV7-9 to TRBJ2-3, with 8 bases matching TRBD2. Germline V lookup: CDR1 SEHNR, CDR2 FQNEAQ (reference sequence). The length of the CDR3 is 14 residues. V was pared by 1 base and J by 6 bases, with 3 bases of the junction left unmatched. This CDR3 reads CASSLEGLVDTQYF. The CDR3 bases are TGTGCCAGCAGCTTAGAGGGACTAGTTGATACGCAGTATTTT.

The chain is built from TRBV6-6 and TRBJ1-4, with D perhaps matching TRBD1 (6 bases). The CDR3 is 14 amino acids. Trimming pared 8 bases from V and 3 bases from J, leaving 13 bases between. The germline V gene has CDR1 MNHNY and CDR2 SVGAGI (reference sequence). The CDR3 reads CASEKGVANEKLFF. CDR3 DNA: TGTGCCAGCGAAAAGGGGGTAGCTAATGAAAAACTGTTTTTT.

The chain joins TRBV7-2 to TRBJ2-5; the D is unclear. The V end lost 1 base, the J end lost 1 base, and 7 bases lay between the germline ends. Germline V CDR1 and CDR2: SGHTA, FQGNSA. The length of the CDR3 is 14 residues. The CDR3 sequence is CASSLGRSQETQYF. The DNA of the CDR3 is TGTGCCAGCAGCTTAGGGCGGAGCCAAGAGACCCAGTACTTC.

The chain recombines TRBV19 with TRBJ1-1; no reliable D call. Trimming left V 4 bases short and J 5 bases short, with 8 bases between. In germline, CDR1 is LNHDA, CDR2 SQIVND (reference sequence). The CDR3 is made up of 12 amino acids. The CDR3 DNA is TGTGCCAGTAGTACCGGTTCGACTGAAGCTTTCTTT. Its protein product is CASSTGSTEAFF.